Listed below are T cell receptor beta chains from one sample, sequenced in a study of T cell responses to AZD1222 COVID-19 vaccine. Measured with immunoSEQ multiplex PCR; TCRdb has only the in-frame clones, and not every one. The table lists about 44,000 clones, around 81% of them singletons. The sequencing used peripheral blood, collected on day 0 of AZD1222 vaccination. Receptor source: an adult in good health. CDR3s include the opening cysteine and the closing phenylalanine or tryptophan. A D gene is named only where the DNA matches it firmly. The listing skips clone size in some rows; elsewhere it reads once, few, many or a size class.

TGTGCCAGCAGCACAACTAGCGGGGCCGCTCAAGAGCAGTTCTTC CASSTTSGAAQEQFF few TRBJ2-1 15 TRBD2 TRBV7-2
TGTGCCAGCAGCTTTCGGGGGTACCTCCACTTT CASSFRGYLHF once TRBJ1-6 11 NA TRBV5-8
TGTGCCAGCAGACTCTTGGATTCGAACACCGGGGAGCTGTTTTTT CASRLLDSNTGELFF NA TRBJ2-2 15 NA TRBV6-5
TGTGCCAGCAGCTTAGGGACAGCCGGTGGCTACACCTTC CASSLGTAGGYTF NA TRBJ1-2 13 NA TRBV7-8
TGTGCCAGCAGCTTAGGGCAGAGCGAAAAACTGTTTTTT CASSLGQSEKLFF NA TRBJ1-4 13 NA TRBV7-2
TGTGCCAGCACCCTGACAGCGAACACTGAAGCTTTCTTT CASTLTANTEAFF NA TRBJ1-1 13 NA TRBV6-5
TGTGCCAGCAGCCATGTGATTACAGGGGACACTGAAGCTTTCTTT CASSHVITGDTEAFF NA TRBJ1-1 15 TRBD1 TRBV3-1/TRBV3-2
TGTGCCAGCAAGGGAGACAGGGGGCCCTACGAGCAGTACTTC CASKGDRGPYEQYF NA TRBJ2-7 14 TRBD1 TRBV2
TGTGCCAGCAGTGACTCGGCGGGGGGGGTACTTACGCAGTATTTT CASSDSAGGVLTQYF NA TRBJ2-3 15 TRBD2 TRBV6-4
TGTGCCAGCAGCCCCGGGACTAGTGAAACGTACGAGCAGTACTTC CASSPGTSETYEQYF medium-sized TRBJ2-7 15 TRBD2 TRBV6-5
TGTGCCAGCAGCTATAAAACAGGGGTAAGCTACGAGCAGTACTTC CASSYKTGVSYEQYF NA TRBJ2-7 15 TRBD1 TRBV7-8
TGTGCCAGCTCACCAGATCAGGGCAGGAATGGCTACACCTTC CASSPDQGRNGYTF NA TRBJ1-2 14 NA TRBV18
TGCGCCACCTCCAGGGGGCTCTACAATGAGCAGTTCTTC CATSRGLYNEQFF NA TRBJ2-1 13 TRBD1 TRBV10-2
TGTGCCAGTAGTACAGGTCCGGGCACAGATACGCAGTATTTT CASSTGPGTDTQYF NA TRBJ2-3 14 NA TRBV19
TGTGCCAGCAGTGATGCCGGGGGGGCCCCAGAGACCCAGTACTTC CASSDAGGAPETQYF NA TRBJ2-5 15 TRBD2 TRBV25-1
TGTGCCAGCAGTGACATTCGGGGGCAGCCCCAGCATTTT CASSDIRGQPQHF NA TRBJ1-5 13 NA TRBV6-1
TGTGCCAGCAGCCCAAGGACAGGGGGCTCGGATACGCAGTATTTT CASSPRTGGSDTQYF NA TRBJ2-3 15 TRBD1 TRBV5-8
TGCGCCAGCAGCTTGGCGGGAACCGATCAGCCCCAGCATTTT CASSLAGTDQPQHF NA TRBJ1-5 14 NA TRBV5-1
TGTGCCAGCAGGGACGACCCCCCATCTGAAAAACTGTTTTTT CASRDDPPSEKLFF few TRBJ1-4 14 NA TRBV6-5
TGTGCCAGCAGCCAAGATATTGGGACGGGCGTTTCCTACGAGCAGTACTTC CASSQDIGTGVSYEQYF NA TRBJ2-7 17 NA TRBV3-1/TRBV3-2
TGTGCCAGCAGCCGATCGGGGTGGGAGCAGTACTTC CASSRSGWEQYF NA TRBJ2-7 12 NA TRBV7-2
TGTGCCAGCGCGGGACAGGGAGCCCTCTTCTATGGCTACACCTTC CASAGQGALFYGYTF NA TRBJ1-2 15 TRBD1 TRBV6-5
TGTGCCACCAGCAGAGACCCCATGGGCGGAAACACTGAAGCTTTCTTT CATSRDPMGGNTEAFF NA TRBJ1-1 16 NA TRBV15
TGTGCCAGCAGCTTTGAGTCCCAGGGACTTTATAATTCACCCCTCCACTTT CASSFESQGLYNSPLHF NA TRBJ1-6 17 NA TRBV11-2
TGTGCCAGCAGTTACCATGGCAGTGTGGCTGGCTACACCTTC CASSYHGSVAGYTF NA TRBJ1-2 14 NA TRBV6-5
TGTGCCAGTAGTACTCCCGGGACAGGGGGCTACGAGCAGTACTTC CASSTPGTGGYEQYF few TRBJ2-7 15 TRBD1 TRBV19
TGTGCCAGCAGCCTAGAGGGACAAGGATATAATTCACCCCTCCACTTT CASSLEGQGYNSPLHF few TRBJ1-6 16 NA TRBV7-2
TGTGCCAGCAGTTTGGTTAGCGAGCAGTACTTC CASSLVSEQYF NA TRBJ2-7 11 NA TRBV28
TGTGCCTGGAGTGTAGGAGGGCAGAGGAACACCGGGGAGCTGTTTTTT CAWSVGGQRNTGELFF NA TRBJ2-2 16 NA TRBV30
TGTGCCAGCAGCTTCCAGGTCAATCAGCCCCAGCATTTT CASSFQVNQPQHF NA TRBJ1-5 13 NA TRBV7-2
TGTGCCAGCAGCTTCGGGAGCTCTGGAAACACCATATATTTT CASSFGSSGNTIYF once TRBJ1-3 14 NA TRBV11-1
TGTGCCAGCAGCCGGGGAGAGACCCAGTACTTC CASSRGETQYF NA TRBJ2-5 11 NA TRBV5-6
TGCGCCAGCAGCTTGGGGATAGGCTTCCCTAGCACAGATACGCAGTATTTT CASSLGIGFPSTDTQYF NA TRBJ2-3 17 NA TRBV5-1
TGTGCCAGCAGCTTAGAGGAGGGGGGAGACACTGAAGCTTTCTTT CASSLEEGGDTEAFF NA TRBJ1-1 15 NA TRBV11-2
TGTGCCAGCTCACCAAATACCCGGGGAACCTCTGGAAACACCATATATTTT CASSPNTRGTSGNTIYF NA TRBJ1-3 17 NA TRBV18